The clone carrying this T cell receptor beta chain was seen ten or more times. Its antigen is not identified. This entry belongs to a study of Graves' ophthalmopathy and Graves' hyperthyroidism. Study at large: Before any treatment was given, at initial diagnosis, peripheral blood was collected.

RNA served as the template for amplifying TCR beta CDR3 regions. An initial RT-PCR round employing HTBI primers preceded a second-round multiplex PCR. TCRdb re-analysed the multiplex PCR reads in MiXCR, keeping a single row per CDR3 protein. Counted here are over 650,000 distinct CDR3 sequences, more than 40% occurring once; the ten biggest clones make up around 3%. This CDR3 has 14 residues. From germline, CDR1 is MNHNY and CDR2 SVGAGI (reference sequence). V lost 10 bases, J lost 0 bases, and 6 bases stayed unmatched. Findings and caveats of the study: The model's prediction of ophthalmopathy progression had roughly 68% sensitivity and 72% to 75% specificity. Cross-validated, the 13-signature model showed 87.88%/81.08% sensitivity/specificity, and 80%/75% in the test set. Blood shared most expanded thyroid clonotypes above 0.001 frequency.

The source is an adult man with Graves' ophthalmopathy. J is TRBJ2-7 and V is TRBV6-6; 10 bases agree with TRBD1. Sequencing used peripheral blood. CDR3 nucleotide sequence: TGTGCCACCAGACAGGGGGCCGCCTCCTACGAGCAGTACTTC. Amino acid sequence: CATRQGAASYEQYF.